This entry concerns a single TCR beta chain. The data originate from a study of sequential checkpoint blockade in melanoma. Study-wide background: First-line arms were nivolumab then ipilimumab, or the reverse, randomized 1:1.

Described treatment: randomized to nivolumab then ipilimumab (arm A) or the reverse (arm B). Patients had received no earlier DNA-damaging chemotherapy. PBMC sorting kept live CD3+CD8+ cells without CD19 or CD56. Sequencing was performed with immunoSEQ multiplex PCR; in TCRdb, only in-frame clones are kept and a portion is missing. The table includes around 15,000 clones, 93% detected once. The receptor was isolated from a human donor with melanoma. Material: CD8+ T cells sorted from blood (inferred from file names), obtained from a patient given nivolumab and ipilimumab in sequence.

CDR3 sequence reads: CASSYSEGNYGYTF. For the CDR3, the DNA is TGTGCCAGCAGTTACTCGGAGGGAAACTATGGCTACACCTTC. This chain joins TRBV6-5 and TRBJ1-2; D gene ambiguous. Germline assignment: CDR1 MNHEY and CDR2 SVGAGI. The V end was cut by 0 bases, the J end by 2 bases, with 7 bases between. The CDR3 has 14 residues.